This T cell receptor beta chain came from a study of blood T cells in healthy people across ages. About the study: Capture via template switching afforded approximately one barcoded beta molecule per two T cells.

Sample-barcoded 5' priming and a J-beta primer mix drove a second PCR of roughly 7 to 11 cycles. The template-switch adaptor was a 5' adaptor with 12 random nucleotides. It tagged each cDNA molecule. TCRdb used MiXCR to reprocess the 5' RACE reads, holding one entry per CDR3 protein. The sample lists about 720,000 distinct CDR3 sequences, about a fifth occurring once. About this clonotype: The target antigen is unknown.

The germline CDR1 and CDR2 sequences are DFQATT and SNEGSKA (reference sequence). Trimming removed 6 bases from V and 4 bases from J; junction bases left unmatched: 10. The CDR3 runs 15 residues. Whole-study results and caveats: When set beside aged donors, long-lived donors presented more naive CD4+ cells and higher diversity.

Input material: blood. The chain recombines TRBV20-1 with TRBJ2-7, with TRBD1 matching over 12 bases. This TCR derives from a man in his sixties or seventies in good health. The CDR3 is CSAPPGTGGKYEQYF. CDR3 sequence (DNA): TGCAGTGCGCCGCCCGGGACAGGGGGCAAGTACGAGCAGTACTTC.